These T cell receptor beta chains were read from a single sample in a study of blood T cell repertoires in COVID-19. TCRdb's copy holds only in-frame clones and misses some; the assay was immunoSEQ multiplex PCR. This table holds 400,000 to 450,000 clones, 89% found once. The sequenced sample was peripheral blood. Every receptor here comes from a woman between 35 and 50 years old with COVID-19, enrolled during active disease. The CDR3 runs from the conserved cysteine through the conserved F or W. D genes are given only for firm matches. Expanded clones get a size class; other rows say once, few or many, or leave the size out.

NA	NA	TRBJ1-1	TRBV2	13	CASCSEPNTEAFF	TGTGCCAGTTGTTCGGAGCCGAACACTGAAGCTTTCTTT
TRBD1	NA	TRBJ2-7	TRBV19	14	CASSGRDRPYEQYF	TGTGCCAGTAGTGGCCGGGACAGACCCTACGAGCAGTACTTC
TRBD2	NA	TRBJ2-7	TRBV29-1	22	CSVDPPGQQIPGLAGDSYEQYF	TGCAGCGTTGACCCTCCGGGACAGCAAATACCGGGACTAGCGGGGGACTCCTACGAGCAGTACTTC
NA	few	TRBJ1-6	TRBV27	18	CASSLLPRGRTAGGPLHF	TGTGCCAGCAGTTTATTACCGCGGGGCAGGACGGCTGGTGGACCCCTCCACTTT
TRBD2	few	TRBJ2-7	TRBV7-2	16	CASSETSGAYSYEQYF	TGTGCCAGCAGTGAGACTAGCGGGGCCTACTCCTACGAGCAGTACTTC
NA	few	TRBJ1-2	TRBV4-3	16	CASSQGGGVMNYGYTF	TGCGCCAGCAGCCAAGGGGGCGGGGTAATGAACTATGGCTACACCTTC
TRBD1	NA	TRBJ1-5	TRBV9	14	CASSDGQGNQPQHF	TGTGCCAGCAGTGATGGACAGGGTAATCAGCCCCAGCATTTT
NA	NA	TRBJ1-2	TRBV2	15	CASSESRGSLRGYTF	TGTGCCAGCAGTGAGAGTCGGGGGAGCCTAAGGGGCTACACCTTC
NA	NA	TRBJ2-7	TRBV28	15	CASSLNQGRGSEQYF	TGTGCCAGCAGTTTAAACCAAGGGAGGGGGTCCGAGCAGTACTTC
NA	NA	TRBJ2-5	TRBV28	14	CASIEQGIGETQYF	TGTGCCAGCATCGAACAGGGTATCGGAGAGACCCAGTACTTC
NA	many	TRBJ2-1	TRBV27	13	CASTSGTHNEQFF	TGTGCCAGCACCTCAGGGACACACAATGAGCAGTTCTTC
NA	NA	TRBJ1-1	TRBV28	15	CASSPLTGMNTEAFF	TGTGCCAGCAGTCCCCTGACAGGCATGAACACTGAAGCTTTCTTT
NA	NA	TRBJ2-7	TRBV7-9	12	CASSSTGYEQYF	TGTGCCAGCAGCTCCACAGGGTACGAGCAGTACTTC
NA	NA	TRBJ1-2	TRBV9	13	CASSPTPGDGYTF	TGTGCCAGCAGCCCCACCCCCGGAGATGGCTACACCTTC
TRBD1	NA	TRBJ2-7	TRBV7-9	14	CASSPPIRDREQYF	TGTGCCAGCAGCCCTCCCATCCGGGACAGAGAGCAGTACTTC
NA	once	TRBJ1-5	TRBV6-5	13	CASSDGLNQPQHF	TGTGCCAGCAGCGACGGACTAAATCAGCCCCAGCATTTT